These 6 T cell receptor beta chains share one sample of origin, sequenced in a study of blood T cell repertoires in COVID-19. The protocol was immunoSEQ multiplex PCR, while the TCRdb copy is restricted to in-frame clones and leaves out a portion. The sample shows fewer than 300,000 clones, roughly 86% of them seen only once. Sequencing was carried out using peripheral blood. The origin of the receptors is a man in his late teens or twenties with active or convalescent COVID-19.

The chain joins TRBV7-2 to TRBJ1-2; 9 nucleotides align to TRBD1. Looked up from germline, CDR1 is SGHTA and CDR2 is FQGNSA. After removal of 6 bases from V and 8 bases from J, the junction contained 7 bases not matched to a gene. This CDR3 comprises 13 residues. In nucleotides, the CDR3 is TGTGCCAGCAGACCTGGACAGGGGATCGGCTACACCTTC. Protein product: CASRPGQGIGYTF.

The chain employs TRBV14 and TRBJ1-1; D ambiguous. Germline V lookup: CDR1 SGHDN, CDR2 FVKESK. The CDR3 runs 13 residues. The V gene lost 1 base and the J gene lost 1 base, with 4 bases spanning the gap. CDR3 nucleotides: TGTGCCAGCAGCCAAGCCAGGAACACTGAAGCTTTCTTT. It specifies CASSQARNTEAFF. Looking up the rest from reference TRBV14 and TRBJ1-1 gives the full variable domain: EAGVTQFPSHSVIEKGQTVTLRCDPISGHDNLYWYRRVMGKEIKFLLHFVKESKQDESGMPNNRFLAERTGGTYSTLKVQPAELEDSGVYFCASSQARNTEAFFGQGTRLTVV.

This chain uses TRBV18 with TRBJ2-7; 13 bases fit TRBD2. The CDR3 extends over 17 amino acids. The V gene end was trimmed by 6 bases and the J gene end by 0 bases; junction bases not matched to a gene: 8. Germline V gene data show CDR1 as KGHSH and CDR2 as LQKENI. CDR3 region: CASSPGLAGSSSYEQYF. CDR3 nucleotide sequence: TGTGCCAGCTCCCCGGGACTAGCGGGGTCAAGCTCCTACGAGCAGTACTTC.

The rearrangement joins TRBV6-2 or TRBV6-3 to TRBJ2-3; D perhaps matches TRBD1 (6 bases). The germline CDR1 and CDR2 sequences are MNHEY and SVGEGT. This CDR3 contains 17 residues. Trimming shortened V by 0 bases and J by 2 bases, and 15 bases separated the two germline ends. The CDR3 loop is CASSYSRSGVNTDTQYF. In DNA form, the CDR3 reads TGTGCCAGCAGTTACTCACGGTCAGGGGTCAACACAGATACGCAGTATTTT.

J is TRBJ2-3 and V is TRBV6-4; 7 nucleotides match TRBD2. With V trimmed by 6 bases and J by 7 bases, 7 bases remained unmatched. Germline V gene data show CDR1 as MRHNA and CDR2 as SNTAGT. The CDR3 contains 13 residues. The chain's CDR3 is CASSAGTTYTQYF. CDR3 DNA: TGTGCCAGCAGCGCCGGGACTACATATACGCAGTATTTT.

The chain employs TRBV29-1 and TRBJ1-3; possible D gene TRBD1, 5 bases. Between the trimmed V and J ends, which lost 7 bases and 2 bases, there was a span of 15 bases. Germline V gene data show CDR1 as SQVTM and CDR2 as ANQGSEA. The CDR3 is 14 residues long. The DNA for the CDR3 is TGCAGCGCCGCTGAGGTCAGGGCTGGAAACACCATATATTTT. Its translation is CSAAEVRAGNTIYF. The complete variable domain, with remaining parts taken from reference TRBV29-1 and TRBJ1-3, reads SAVISQKPSRDICQRGTSLTIQCQVDSQVTMMFWYRQQPGQSLTLIATANQGSEATYESGFVIDKFPISRPNLTFSTLTVSNMSPEDSSIYLCSAAEVRAGNTIYFGEGSWLTVV.